This T cell receptor (beta chain) was captured in a study of regulatory T cells in long-lasting Graves disease. Library construction for TCR beta used iRepertoire HTBI primers and Arm-PCR of CDR3 regions. One entry per CDR3 protein, called by TCRdb with MiXCR from the multiplex PCR reads. Of about 430,000 distinct CDR3 sequences listed, 15% are singletons. The CDR3 is made up of 15 amino acids. The junction had 7 bases not matched to a gene; V was cut back by 6 bases and J by 0 bases. Germline lookup yields CDR1 SGHNT and CDR2 YENEEA. Regarding time point: newly diagnosed GD, antithyroid drugs for less than 3 months. After RNA was extracted from PBMCs, the TCR library was made from it. American Thyroid Association guidelines were used to diagnose Graves' disease. This clonotype was seen ten or more times. These data also featured in a second study, about T cells in Graves' hyperthyroidism and ophthalmopathy. As reported in that work: Newly diagnosed patients aged 18 to 65 had hyperthyroidism of under 2 months' duration.

The material sequenced was peripheral blood mononuclear cells (PBMCs), taken at new diagnosis, from a patient treated with antithyroid drugs. V usage is TRBV11-3 and J usage is TRBJ2-5, with TRBD1 matching 7 bases. The TCR comes from a woman in her forties with Graves disease. As DNA, the CDR3 is TGTGCCAGCAGTCGAGTGACAGGGTACCAAGAGACCCAGTACTTC. This gives the protein CASSRVTGYQETQYF.